Listed here are 15 T cell receptor beta chains from one sample, sequenced in a study of CD8+CD57+ T cells in acquired aplastic anemia. The use of genomic DNA as template underpinned the TCR beta VDJ and CDR3 profiling. TCRdb re-called the reads through MiXCR, storing one row per CDR3 protein. The data hold approximately 270,000 distinct CDR3 sequences, with approximately 56% observed a single time. The sample consisted of sorted CD4+, CD8+, or CD8+CD57+ T cells (not recorded which) from PBMCs. The receptors originated from a human donor with severe aplastic anemia or a healthy control (not recorded which).

Remarks on this clonotype: The CDR3 carries no conserved terminal phenylalanine or tryptophan, so it likely arises from a read error. This CDR3 reads CASNRQGSYEQYL. The CDR3 DNA follows: TGTGCCAGTAATCGACAGGGGTCCTACGAGCAGTACCTC. The V and J genes are TRBV19 and TRBJ2-7; TRBD1 agrees at 8 bases. The J segment lost 1 base and the V segment lost 7 bases, leaving 3 bases of the junction unmatched. The V gene's germline CDR1 is LNHDA and CDR2 SQIVND (reference sequence). The CDR3 runs to 13 residues.

As regards this clonotype: Being one base from a much bigger clone, this may be a read error. The rearrangement links TRBV12-3 or TRBV12-4 to TRBJ2-2, with TRBD2 identical over 7 bases. There are 17 residues in the CDR3. Unmatched junction bases numbered 14, after V lost 6 bases and J lost 4 bases. The CDR3 sequence: CASSPPRVGGCTGELFF. The CDR3 DNA sequence: TGTGCCAGCAGCCCCCCCCGCGTGGGGGGGTGCACCGGGGAGCTGTTTTTT.

This clonotype was seen only a few times. This rearrangement joins TRBV19 to TRBJ1-5; 9 bases are a match to TRBD1. V lost 5 bases and J lost 6; bases outside the gene matches: 2. Germline CDR1 LNHDA, CDR2 SQIVND (reference sequence). This CDR3 contains 13 residues. CDR3 nucleotides: TGTGCCAGTAGTGAGGACAGGGGTCAGCCCCAGCATTTT. Translating gives CASSEDRGQPQHF.

J is TRBJ1-2 and V is TRBV7-8; no clear D. V lost 8 bases to trimming and J lost 5 bases, with 9 bases between them. The V gene's germline CDR1 is SGHVS and CDR2 FQNEAQ. This CDR3 is built from 11 residues. The CDR3 bases are TGTGCCAGCGATGATGGATATGGCTACACCTTC. It yields the protein CASDDGYGYTF.

J is TRBJ1-1 and V is TRBV19; the D is unclear. CDR1 LNHDA and CDR2 SQIVND come from the germline V gene (reference sequence). The CDR3 consists of 14 residues. Trimming took 2 bases from V and 1 from J, leaving 8 bases between them. The CDR3 DNA sequence: TGTGCCAGTAGTATAAGCGGAAGGAACACTGAAGCTTTCTTT. Its translation is CASSISGRNTEAFF.

The rearrangement links TRBV9 to TRBJ2-5, with D perhaps TRBD1 (5 bases). This CDR3 comprises 12 residues. The V gene's germline CDR1 is SGDLS and CDR2 YYNGEE. Trimming took off 2 bases at V and 9 bases at J, with 11 bases between the two ends. CDR3 amino acids: CASSVTQGPQYF. In DNA form, the CDR3 reads TGTGCCAGCAGCGTGACTCAGGGCCCCCAGTACTTC.

Ten or more counts support this clonotype. J is TRBJ2-5 and V is TRBV4-2; D might be TRBD2 (5 bases). Trimming removed 0 bases at V and 2 bases at J, with 13 bases between. The CDR3 has 16 amino acids. Germline-derived CDR1 and CDR2 are LGHNA and YNFKEQ. CDR3 sequence: CASSQDGSVPQETQYF. DNA for the CDR3: TGTGCCAGCAGCCAAGATGGTAGCGTACCTCAAGAGACCCAGTACTTC.

The V gene is TRBV20-1, the J gene TRBJ1-5, with unresolved D. Between the trimmed V and J ends, which lost 5 bases and 2 bases, there was a span of 16 bases. The CDR3 runs 15 residues. Germline V gene data show CDR1 as DFQATT and CDR2 as SNEGSKA (reference sequence). CDR3 loop: CSARSLGDGNQPQHF. The DNA of the CDR3 is TGCAGTGCTCGTTCCTTAGGAGATGGCAATCAGCCCCAGCATTTT.

V is TRBV10-3 and J is TRBJ1-2; 8 nucleotides line up with TRBD1. The V and J ends lost 2 bases and 5 bases, in that order; junction bases with no gene match: 13. The CDR3 consists of 17 residues. Germline lookup yields CDR1 ENHRY and CDR2 SYGVKD. In DNA, the CDR3 is TGTGCCATCAGTGAGGCCTTCCCCGGACAGGGACGATATGGCTACACCTTC. It translates to CAISEAFPGQGRYGYTF.

The gene calls are TRBV2 and TRBJ2-1, with 9 bases aligning to TRBD1. In germline, CDR1 is SNHLY, CDR2 FYNNEI. Germline trimming cut 6 bases from V and 9 bases from J; bases unmatched to any gene: 3. The CDR3 loop spans 12 amino acids. This CDR3 is CASRGTGSEQFF. CDR3 in DNA: TGTGCCAGCAGGGGGACAGGGTCTGAGCAGTTCTTC.

Regarding this clonotype: At one end the junction does not follow the germline gene, possibly because of a read error. The V call is TRBV24-1, the J call TRBJ2-5; no definite D call. This CDR3 spans 15 amino acids. CDR1 KGHDR and CDR2 SFDVKD come from the germline V gene. The CDR3 spells CAISDLPPDGETQYF. The DNA for the CDR3 is TGTGCCATCAGTGATTTGCCCCCCGATGGGGAGACCCAGTACTTC.

The chain couples TRBV2 to TRBJ2-5; 10 bases match TRBD1. The CDR3 has 16 amino acids. Per the germline V gene, CDR1 is SNHLY and CDR2 is FYNNEI. Unmatched junction bases numbered 13, after V lost 8 bases and J lost 4 bases. The CDR3 spells CASVEPDRGRSETQYF. DNA for the CDR3: TGTGCCAGCGTTGAACCCGACAGGGGGCGGTCAGAGACCCAGTACTTC.

The table lists this clonotype with many counts. The rearrangement links TRBV4-1 to TRBJ2-7; 7 bases fit TRBD1. After removal of 0 bases from V and 3 bases from J, the junction contained 2 bases not matched to a gene. Germline CDR1 MGHRA, CDR2 YSYEKL. This CDR3 comprises 14 residues. The CDR3 DNA is TGCGCCAGCAGCCAAGAACAGGGGAACTACGAGCAGTACTTC. This gives the protein CASSQEQGNYEQYF.

Comments on this clonotype: Just one base apart from a much larger clone, this may be a read error. Since no conserved phenylalanine or tryptophan closes the CDR3, a read error is the likely cause. The gene calls are TRBV7-8 and TRBJ2-1; TRBD1 agrees at 7 bases. Germline CDR1 SGHVS, CDR2 FQNEAQ. V lost 6 bases, J lost 6 bases, and 8 bases stayed unmatched. The CDR3 consists of 14 residues. CDR3 loop: CASSFRQGVNEQFS. DNA of the CDR3: TGTGCCAGCAGTTTCCGACAGGGTGTCAATGAGCAGTTCTCC.

The chain couples TRBV20-1 to TRBJ1-2; D is unclear. With 3 bases removed from V and 2 bases from J, the gap between germline ends came to 7 bases. Germline V gene data show CDR1 as DFQATT and CDR2 as SNEGSKA (reference sequence). This CDR3 is 12 amino acids long. The CDR3 loop is CSASLGNYGYTF. CDR3 sequence (DNA): TGCAGTGCTAGTTTAGGCAACTATGGCTACACCTTC.